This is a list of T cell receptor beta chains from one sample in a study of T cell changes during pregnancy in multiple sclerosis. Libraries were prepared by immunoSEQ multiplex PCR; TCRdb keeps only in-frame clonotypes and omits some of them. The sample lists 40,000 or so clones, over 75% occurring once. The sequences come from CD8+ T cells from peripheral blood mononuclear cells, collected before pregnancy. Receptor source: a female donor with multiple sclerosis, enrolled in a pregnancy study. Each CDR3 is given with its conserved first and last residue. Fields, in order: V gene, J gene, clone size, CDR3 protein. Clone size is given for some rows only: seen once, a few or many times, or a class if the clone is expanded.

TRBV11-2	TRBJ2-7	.	CASSSATRGGVYEQYF
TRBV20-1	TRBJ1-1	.	CSASRVTEAFF
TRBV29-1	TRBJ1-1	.	CSVVLRDTARSAFF
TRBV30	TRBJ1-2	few	CAWEEDGYTF
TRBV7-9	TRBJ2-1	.	CASSLVIGSDRGYYNEQFF
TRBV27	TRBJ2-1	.	CASSRSGSSYNEQFF
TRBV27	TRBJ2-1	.	CASSELAGGHEQFF
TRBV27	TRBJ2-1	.	CASSRLAGGNEQFF
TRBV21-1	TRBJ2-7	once	CASSKPTFGSDCFYEQYF
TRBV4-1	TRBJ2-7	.	CASSQGQGTPYEQYF
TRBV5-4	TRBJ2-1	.	CASSKSGDNEQFF
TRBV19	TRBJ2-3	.	CASSGTGDTQYF
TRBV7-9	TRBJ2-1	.	CASTPSGSYNEQFF
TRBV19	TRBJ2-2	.	CASRTVGQLNTGELFF
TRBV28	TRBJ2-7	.	CASSTGTDRYEQYF
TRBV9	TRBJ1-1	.	CASSEMDRNTEAFF
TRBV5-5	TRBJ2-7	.	CASSPAGGSYEQYF
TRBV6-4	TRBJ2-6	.	CASSDERLAGLSGANVLTF
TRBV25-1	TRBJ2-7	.	CASSEWDRDFGQYF
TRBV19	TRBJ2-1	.	CASSIEDSPWNEQFF
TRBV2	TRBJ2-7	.	CASSPRVPGSYEQYF
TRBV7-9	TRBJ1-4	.	CATGGGLATNEKLFF
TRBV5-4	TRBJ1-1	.	CASSESDRGNTEAFF
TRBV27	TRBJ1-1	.	CASSLQGNTEAFF
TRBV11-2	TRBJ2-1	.	CASSLIALYNEQFF